This T cell receptor (beta chain) was identified in a study of cytomegalovirus exposure and HLA in healthy donors (dated by TCRdb to about 2017). Concerning the study at large: According to a later analysis, one platform produced both the roughly 130 validation repertoires and the 670 or so repertoires of the first cohort. The study aimed to test whether cataloging public T cell receptors could reveal signatures of past pathogen exposure. To predict cytomegalovirus infection status, the study combined high-throughput TCR immunosequencing, statistical association of individual TCRs with disease status, and machine learning. A separate validation cohort of over 95 different subjects was used in addition to the approximately 700-subject first cohort. Study-wide conclusions, independent of this receptor: The validation cohort had no HLA typing available for a later analysis, so co-occurrence within that cohort was assessed over all 120 or so repertoires. Most TCR sequences were seen in very few donors, while some public TCRs were found in many individuals. Subsequent analysis determined that TCRs grouped into clusters in the first cohort also showed a tendency toward co-occurrence across the roughly 120 validation repertoires, and about 93% of cluster scores exceeded 0. Three of the identified cytomegalovirus-associated TCR beta chains were confirmed in vitro to be specific for cytomegalovirus antigens. The study gave a list of 150 to 200 TCR beta chains associated with cytomegalovirus. The authors suggested that the approach could potentially be generalized to other disease states and immunological phenotypes. Cytomegalovirus status was reported to be diagnosed by the classifier with high specificity and sensitivity in both the original and validation cohorts.

The CDR3 measures 11 amino acids from cysteine to phenylalanine. The read is trimmed to its CDR3 DNA, 33 bases read in frame from base 1. Looking up the germline V gene (reference sequence) yields CDR1 DFQATT and CDR2 SNEGSKA. The V end loses 5 bases and the J end loses 10 bases, and a stretch of 12 bases separates them. Libraries were constructed by the immunoSEQ multiplex PCR assay. The original methods were these. To diagnose cytomegalovirus status from the catalog of TCR beta chain sequences, a statistical classification framework was built. What TCRdb holds here is the immuneACCESS table cut down to in-frame rearrangements. Part of the clones is not present; checked against another copy, under half of the missing clones reflect an unresolved V gene, and the others are unexplained. V and J calls and clone size are those listed in that table; D and trimming were worked out from the DNA. In this sample the table shows tens of thousands of clones, just under 95% of which occur a single time. The top ten clonotypes cover around 3.4% of the sample.

Donors formed part of the validation cohort, which comprised about 130 subjects and was distinct from the first cohort of several hundred subjects. A note on this clone: What this receptor recognizes is not known. No quality values exist for individual bases; no much larger clone is one base distant.

The rearrangement joined TRBV20-1 to TRBJ2-1; TRBD2 is possibly the D segment (6 matching bases). Sequences were obtained from PBMCs. The receptor was isolated from a man aged 18 to 35 in good health and CMV-seronegative. DNA sequence: TGCAGTGCTCTGGGACTGGACGAGCAGTTCTTC. This is translated as CSALGLDEQFF.